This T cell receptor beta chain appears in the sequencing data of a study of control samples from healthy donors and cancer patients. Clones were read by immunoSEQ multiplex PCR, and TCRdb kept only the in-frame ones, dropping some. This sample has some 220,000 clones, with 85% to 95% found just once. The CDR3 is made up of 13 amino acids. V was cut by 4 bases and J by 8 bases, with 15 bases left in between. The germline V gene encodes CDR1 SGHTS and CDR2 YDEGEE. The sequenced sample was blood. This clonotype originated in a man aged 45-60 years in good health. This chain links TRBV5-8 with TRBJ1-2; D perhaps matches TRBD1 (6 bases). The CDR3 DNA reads TGTGCCAGCAGCCTACAGGGTGAGCAAGGCTACACCTTC. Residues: CASSLQGEQGYTF. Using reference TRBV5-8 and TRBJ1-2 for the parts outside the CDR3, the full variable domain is EAGVTQSPTHLIKTRGQQATLRCSPISGHTSVYWYQQALGLGLQFLLWYDEGEERNRGNFPPRFSGRQFPNYSSELNVNALELEDSALYLCASSLQGEQGYTFGSGTRLTVV.